The T cell receptor (beta chain) described here comes from a study of T cell repertoires in cytomegalovirus infection. Study summary: The public TCR beta signatures pointed to both CMV infection and matching HLA type.

Study observations and caveats: There were HLA-C-restricted CMV-specific TCR beta clonotypes dominating the ex vivo response.

With regard to this clonotype: Its antigen is as yet unknown.

The CDR3 consists of 13 residues. V lost 6 bases to trimming and J lost 8 bases; unmatched junction nucleotides: 5. Germline values: CDR1 DFQATT, CDR2 SNEGSKA (reference sequence). Via MiXCR, TCRdb re-called the reads, giving one row per CDR3 protein. This sample has 650,000 to 900,000 distinct CDR3 sequences, with approximately 32% found just once. The TCR sequence derives from a human donor in good health (CMV status not recorded). Some clones in this sample may be carry-over from other donors' samples. The source material was cultured CD8+ T cells from PBMCs, sampled from culture after CMV antigen stimulation. The chain links TRBV20-1 to TRBJ1-5, with TRBD1 matching over 12 bases. CDR3 in amino acids: CSAPGTGGEPQHF. In DNA form, the CDR3 reads TGCAGTGCCCCGGGGACAGGGGGCGAGCCCCAGCATTTT.